A single sample gave rise to the 2 T cell receptor beta chains below, sequenced in a study of blood T cell repertoires in COVID-19. The data were produced by immunoSEQ multiplex PCR, yet TCRdb's version contains in-frame clones alone and is incomplete. The repertoire consists of 70,000 or so clones, with 75% to 85% occurring once and the leading ten covering around 15%. The sample consisted of peripheral blood. The receptors here all came from a human donor in a cohort sampled during active COVID-19.

The chain combines TRBV5-1 with TRBJ2-3; TRBD2 matches 10 bases. Germline V gene sequence: CDR1 SGHRS, CDR2 YFSETQ. CDR3 size: 20 residues. After removal of 4 bases from V and 0 bases from J, the junction contained 17 bases not matched to a gene. The CDR3 nucleotides read TGCGCCAGCAGCCCCGAAGGTAGGACTAGCGGAGCGTCTAGCACAGATACGCAGTATTTT. Protein: CASSPEGRTSGASSTDTQYF.

The rearrangement links TRBV5-1 to TRBJ1-1, with 8 bases identical to TRBD1. The CDR3 has 14 residues. V lost 6 bases, J lost 3 bases, and 7 bases stayed unmatched. Germline CDR1 and CDR2: SGHRS and YFSETQ. CDR3 nucleotides: TGCGCCAGCACCCAGGGGGCTTTGGACACTGAAGCTTTCTTT. It is translated as CASTQGALDTEAFF.